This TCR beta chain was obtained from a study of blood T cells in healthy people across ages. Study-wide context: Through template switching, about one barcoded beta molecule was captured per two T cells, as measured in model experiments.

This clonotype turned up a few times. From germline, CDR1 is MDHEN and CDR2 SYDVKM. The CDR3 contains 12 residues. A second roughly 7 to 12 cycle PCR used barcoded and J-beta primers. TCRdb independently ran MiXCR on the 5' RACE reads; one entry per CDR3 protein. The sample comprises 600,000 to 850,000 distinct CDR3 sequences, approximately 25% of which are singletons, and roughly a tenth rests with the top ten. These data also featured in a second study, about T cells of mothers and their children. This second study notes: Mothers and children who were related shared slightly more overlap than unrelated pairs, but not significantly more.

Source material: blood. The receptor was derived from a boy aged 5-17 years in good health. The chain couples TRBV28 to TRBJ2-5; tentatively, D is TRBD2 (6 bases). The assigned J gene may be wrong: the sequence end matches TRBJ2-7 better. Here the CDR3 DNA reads TGTGCCAGCGGGAGGCCCTCCTACGAGCAGTACTTC. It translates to CASGRPSYEQYF.